This T cell receptor beta chain was found in a study of T cell responses to AZD1222 COVID-19 vaccine. General study results and limits: Only after the peak T cell response were repertoires sampled. Among AZD1222 vaccinees, only five to seven were seropositive at baseline.

Notes on this clone: What it recognizes is unknown.

Generated by immunoSEQ multiplex PCR, the TCRdb table keeps only in-frame clones and is missing some. The table shows around 130,000 clones, with approximately 93% occurring only once. J gave up 6 bases and V 4 bases, and 10 bases lay outside the gene matches. Germline assignment: CDR1 SGHRS and CDR2 YFSETQ. The CDR3 has 15 amino acids. The sample here was peripheral blood, taken on day 0 of AZD1222 vaccination. V and J are TRBV5-1 and TRBJ1-5, with 7 nucleotides matching TRBD1. This TCR was sampled from an adult in good health. The CDR3 DNA reads as TGCGCCAGCAGCGAAGGACAGGTCATGGGTCAGCCCCAGCATTTT. Translating gives CASSEGQVMGQPQHF. The variable domain in full, completed from reference TRBV5-1 and TRBJ1-5, reads KAGVTQTPRYLIKTRGQQVTLSCSPISGHRSVSWYQQTPGQGLQFLFEYFSETQRNKGNFPGRFSGRQFSNSRSEMNVSTLELGDSALYLCASSEGQVMGQPQHFGDGTRLSIL.